A selection of T cell receptor beta chains follows, all from one sample in a study of beta chain features in type 1 diabetes. Here immunoSEQ multiplex PCR was the method, and the copy in TCRdb shows in-frame clones only, minus some. The repertoire includes about 230,000 clones, roughly 16% of them detected once, and 0.085% sits in the top ten. The sequencing input was naive CD4+ T cells from blood. The receptors originated from a man aged 25 to 40 with type 1 diabetes. Each CDR3 is given with its conserved first and last residue. Fields, in order: V gene, J gene, clone size, D gene, CDR3 protein, CDR3 DNA. A D gene is named only where the DNA matches it firmly. Not all rows give a size; the values are once, few, many and, for expanded clones, a class.

v_gene: TRBV11-2
j_gene: TRBJ2-1
abundance: few
d_gene: -
CDR3aa: CASRPTPENEQFF
CDR3nt: TGTGCCAGCAGACCGACCCCGGAGAATGAGCAGTTCTTC

v_gene: TRBV10-3
j_gene: TRBJ2-5
abundance: few
d_gene: -
CDR3aa: CAINSDSVPGTQYF
CDR3nt: TGTGCCATCAATTCTGACTCCGTACCGGGGACCCAGTACTTC

v_gene: TRBV5-1
j_gene: TRBJ2-5
abundance: -
d_gene: -
CDR3aa: CASTLNQETQYF
CDR3nt: TGCGCCAGCACGCTGAACCAAGAGACCCAGTACTTC

v_gene: TRBV7-9
j_gene: TRBJ2-7
abundance: few
d_gene: TRBD1
CDR3aa: CASSLAGQGEEEQYF
CDR3nt: TGTGCCAGCAGCTTAGCCGGACAGGGGGAAGAAGAGCAGTACTTC

v_gene: TRBV5-1
j_gene: TRBJ2-1
abundance: few
d_gene: -
CDR3aa: CASSPPGRYNEQFF
CDR3nt: TGCGCCAGCAGCCCTCCAGGCCGCTACAATGAGCAGTTCTTC

v_gene: TRBV28
j_gene: TRBJ2-1
abundance: -
d_gene: TRBD2
CDR3aa: CASTGGRVDEQFF
CDR3nt: TGTGCCAGCACAGGCGGGAGAGTAGATGAGCAGTTCTTC

v_gene: TRBV4-2
j_gene: TRBJ2-1
abundance: few
d_gene: TRBD2
CDR3aa: CASSQDPSGRRDEQFF
CDR3nt: TGTGCCAGCAGCCAAGATCCTAGCGGGAGGAGAGACGAGCAGTTCTTC

v_gene: TRBV30
j_gene: TRBJ2-7
abundance: -
d_gene: -
CDR3aa: CAWSVPHQGVSYEQYF
CDR3nt: TGTGCCTGGAGTGTACCACATCAGGGTGTATCCTACGAGCAGTACTTC

v_gene: TRBV29-1
j_gene: TRBJ1-1
abundance: few
d_gene: TRBD1
CDR3aa: CSILDRTNTEAFF
CDR3nt: TGCAGCATACTGGACAGGACGAACACTGAAGCTTTCTTT

v_gene: TRBV29-1
j_gene: TRBJ2-5
abundance: -
d_gene: -
CDR3aa: CSVEGSGQETQYF
CDR3nt: TGCAGCGTTGAGGGTAGCGGCCAAGAGACCCAGTACTTC

v_gene: TRBV29-1
j_gene: TRBJ1-3
abundance: -
d_gene: -
CDR3aa: CSVESGFSGNTIYF
CDR3nt: TGCAGCGTTGAGTCGGGGTTCTCTGGAAACACCATATATTTT